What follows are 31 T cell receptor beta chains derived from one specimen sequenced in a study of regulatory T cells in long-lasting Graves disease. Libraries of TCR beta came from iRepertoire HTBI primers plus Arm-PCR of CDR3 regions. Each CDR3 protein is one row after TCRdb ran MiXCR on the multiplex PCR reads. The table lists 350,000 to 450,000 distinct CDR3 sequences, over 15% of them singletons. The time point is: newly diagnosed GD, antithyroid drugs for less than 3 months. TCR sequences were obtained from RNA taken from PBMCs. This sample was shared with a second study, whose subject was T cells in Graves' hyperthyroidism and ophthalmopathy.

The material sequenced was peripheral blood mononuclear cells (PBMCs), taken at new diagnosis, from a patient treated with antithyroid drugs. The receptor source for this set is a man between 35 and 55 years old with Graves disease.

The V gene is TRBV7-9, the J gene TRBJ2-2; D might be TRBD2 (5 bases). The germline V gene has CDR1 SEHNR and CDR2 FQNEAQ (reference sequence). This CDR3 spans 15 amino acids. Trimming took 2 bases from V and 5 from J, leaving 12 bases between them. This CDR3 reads CASSLLGSGTGELFF. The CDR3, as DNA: TGTGCCAGCAGCTTATTGGGCTCGGGAACCGGGGAGCTGTTTTTT.

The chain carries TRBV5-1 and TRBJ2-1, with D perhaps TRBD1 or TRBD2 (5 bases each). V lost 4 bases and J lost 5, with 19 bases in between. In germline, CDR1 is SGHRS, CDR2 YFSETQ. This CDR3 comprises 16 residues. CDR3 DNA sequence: TGCGCCAGCAGCCCCGGTGGGGCCCTGGGGGACAATGAGCAGTTCTTC. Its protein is CASSPGGALGDNEQFF.

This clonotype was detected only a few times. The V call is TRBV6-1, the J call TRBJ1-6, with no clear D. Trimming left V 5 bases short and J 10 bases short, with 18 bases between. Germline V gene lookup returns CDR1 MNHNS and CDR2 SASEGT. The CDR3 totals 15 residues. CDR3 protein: CASSPERQARSPLHF. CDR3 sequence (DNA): TGTGCCAGCAGTCCGGAAAGACAAGCCCGCTCACCCCTCCACTTT.

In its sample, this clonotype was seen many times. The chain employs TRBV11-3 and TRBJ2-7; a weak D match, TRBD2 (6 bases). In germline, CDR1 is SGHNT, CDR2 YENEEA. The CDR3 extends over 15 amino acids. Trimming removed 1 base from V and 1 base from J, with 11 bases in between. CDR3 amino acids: CASSLAGDRSYEQYF. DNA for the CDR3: TGTGCCAGCAGCTTAGCGGGAGATCGGTCCTACGAGCAGTACTTC.

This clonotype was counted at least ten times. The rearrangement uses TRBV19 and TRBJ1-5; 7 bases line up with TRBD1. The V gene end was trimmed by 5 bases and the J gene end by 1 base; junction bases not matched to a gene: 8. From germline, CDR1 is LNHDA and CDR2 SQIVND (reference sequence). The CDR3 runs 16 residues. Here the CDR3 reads CASSLLPGQSNQPQHF. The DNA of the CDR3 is TGTGCCAGTAGTTTATTACCGGGACAGAGCAATCAGCCCCAGCATTTT. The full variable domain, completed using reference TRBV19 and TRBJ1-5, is DGGITQSPKYLFRKEGQNVTLSCEQNLNHDAMYWYRQDPGQGLRLIYYSQIVNDFQKGDIAEGYSVSREKKESFPLTVTSAQKNPTAFYLCASSLLPGQSNQPQHFGDGTRLSIL.

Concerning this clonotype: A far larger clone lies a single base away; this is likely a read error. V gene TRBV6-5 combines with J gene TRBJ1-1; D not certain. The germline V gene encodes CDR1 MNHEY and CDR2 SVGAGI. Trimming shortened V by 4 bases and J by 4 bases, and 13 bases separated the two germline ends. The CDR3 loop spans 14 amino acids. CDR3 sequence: CASSFLGIVTEAFF. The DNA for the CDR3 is TGTGCCAGCAGTTTCCTGGGGATAGTCACTGAAGCTTTCTTT.

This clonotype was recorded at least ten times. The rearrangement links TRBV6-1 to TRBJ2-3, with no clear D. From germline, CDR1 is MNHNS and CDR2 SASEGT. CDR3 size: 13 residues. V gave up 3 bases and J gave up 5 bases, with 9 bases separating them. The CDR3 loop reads CASSEGFGDTQYF. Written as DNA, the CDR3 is TGTGCCAGCAGTGAGGGGTTTGGAGATACGCAGTATTTT.

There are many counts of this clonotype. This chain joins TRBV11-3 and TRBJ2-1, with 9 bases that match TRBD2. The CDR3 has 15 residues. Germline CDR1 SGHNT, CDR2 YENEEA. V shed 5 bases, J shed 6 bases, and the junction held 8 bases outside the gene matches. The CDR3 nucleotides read TGTGCCAGCAGCCCCGGGACTAGCTGGGGCAATGAGCAGTTCTTC. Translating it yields CASSPGTSWGNEQFF.

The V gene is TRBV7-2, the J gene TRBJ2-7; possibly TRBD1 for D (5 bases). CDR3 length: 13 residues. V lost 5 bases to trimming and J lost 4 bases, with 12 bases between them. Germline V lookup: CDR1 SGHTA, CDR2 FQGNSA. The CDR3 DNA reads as TGTGCCAGCAGCCAAAGACAGATTTACGAGCAGTACTTC. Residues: CASSQRQIYEQYF.

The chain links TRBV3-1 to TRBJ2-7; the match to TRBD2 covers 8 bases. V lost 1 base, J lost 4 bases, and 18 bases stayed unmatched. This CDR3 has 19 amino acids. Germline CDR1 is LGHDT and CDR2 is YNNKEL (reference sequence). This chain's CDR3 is CASSQGPIAGPRFSYEQYF. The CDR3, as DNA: TGTGCCAGCAGCCAAGGTCCGATAGCGGGGCCACGGTTTTCGTACGAGCAGTACTTC.

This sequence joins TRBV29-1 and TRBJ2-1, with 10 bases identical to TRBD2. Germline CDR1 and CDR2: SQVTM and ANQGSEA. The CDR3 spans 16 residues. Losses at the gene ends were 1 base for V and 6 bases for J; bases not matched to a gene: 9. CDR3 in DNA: TGCAGCGTTGAAGGTAGCGGGGGGTTGGTGCGCAATGAGCAGTTCTTC. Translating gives CSVEGSGGLVRNEQFF.

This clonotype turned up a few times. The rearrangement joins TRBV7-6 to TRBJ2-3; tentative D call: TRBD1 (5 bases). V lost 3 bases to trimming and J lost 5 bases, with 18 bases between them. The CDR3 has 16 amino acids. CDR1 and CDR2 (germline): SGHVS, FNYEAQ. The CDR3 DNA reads TGTGCCAGCAGCTTGGGCGGACAAGCCGGATTAGATACGCAGTATTTT. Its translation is CASSLGGQAGLDTQYF.

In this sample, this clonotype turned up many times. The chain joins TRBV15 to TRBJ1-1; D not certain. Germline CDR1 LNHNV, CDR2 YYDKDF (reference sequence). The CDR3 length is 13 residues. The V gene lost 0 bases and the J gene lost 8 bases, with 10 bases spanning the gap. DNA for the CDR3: TGTGCCACCAGCAGAGATCTGGTGGACGAAGCTTTCTTT. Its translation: CATSRDLVDEAFF.

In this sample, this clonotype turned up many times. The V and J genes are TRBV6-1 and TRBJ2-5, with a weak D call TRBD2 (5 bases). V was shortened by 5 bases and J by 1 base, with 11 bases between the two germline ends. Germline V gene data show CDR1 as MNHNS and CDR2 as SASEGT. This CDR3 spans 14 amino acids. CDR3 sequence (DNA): TGTGCCAGCAGTAAGGAGGTGCTCCAAGAGACCCAGTACTTC. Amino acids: CASSKEVLQETQYF.

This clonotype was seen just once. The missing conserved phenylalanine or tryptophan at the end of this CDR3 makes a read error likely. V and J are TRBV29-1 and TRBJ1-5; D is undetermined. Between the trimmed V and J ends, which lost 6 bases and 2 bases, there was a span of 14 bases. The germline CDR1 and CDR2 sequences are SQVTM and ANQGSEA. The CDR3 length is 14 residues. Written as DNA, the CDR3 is TGCAGCGTCGAGGACGGCGGCCGCAATCAGCCCCAGCATCTT. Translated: CSVEDGGRNQPQHL.

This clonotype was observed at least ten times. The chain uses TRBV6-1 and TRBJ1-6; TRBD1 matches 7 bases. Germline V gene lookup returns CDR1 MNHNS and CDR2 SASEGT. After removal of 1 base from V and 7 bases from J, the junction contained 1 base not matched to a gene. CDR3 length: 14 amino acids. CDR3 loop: CASSEGTGNSPLHF. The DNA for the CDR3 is TGTGCCAGCAGTGAAGGGACAGGAAATTCACCCCTCCACTTT.

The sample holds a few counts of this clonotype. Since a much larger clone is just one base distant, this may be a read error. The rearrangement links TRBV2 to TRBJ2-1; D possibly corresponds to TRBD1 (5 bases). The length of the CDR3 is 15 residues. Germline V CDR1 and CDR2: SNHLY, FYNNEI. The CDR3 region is CASSEQGSTYNEQSF. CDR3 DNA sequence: TGTGCCAGCAGTGAACAGGGTAGTACCTACAATGAGCAGTCCTTC.

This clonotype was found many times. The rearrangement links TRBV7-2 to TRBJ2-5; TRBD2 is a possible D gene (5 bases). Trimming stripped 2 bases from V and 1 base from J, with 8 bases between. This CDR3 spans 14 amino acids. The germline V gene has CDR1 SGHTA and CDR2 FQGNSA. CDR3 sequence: CASSLQAGQETQYF. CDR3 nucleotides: TGTGCCAGCAGCTTACAGGCGGGCCAAGAGACCCAGTACTTC. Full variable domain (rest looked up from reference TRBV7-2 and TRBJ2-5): GAGVSQSPSNKVTEKGKDVELRCDPISGHTALYWYRQSLGQGLEFLIYFQGNSAPDKSGLPSDRFSAERTGGSVSTLTIQRTQQEDSAVYLCASSLQAGQETQYFGPGTRLLVL.

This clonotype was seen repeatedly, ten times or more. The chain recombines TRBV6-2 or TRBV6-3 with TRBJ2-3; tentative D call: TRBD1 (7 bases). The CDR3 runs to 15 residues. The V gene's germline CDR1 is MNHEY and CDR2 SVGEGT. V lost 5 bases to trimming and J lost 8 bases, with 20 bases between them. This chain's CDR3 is CASSDAGQSWGTQYF. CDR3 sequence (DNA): TGTGCCAGCAGTGACGCGGGACAGTCCTGGGGTACGCAGTATTTT.

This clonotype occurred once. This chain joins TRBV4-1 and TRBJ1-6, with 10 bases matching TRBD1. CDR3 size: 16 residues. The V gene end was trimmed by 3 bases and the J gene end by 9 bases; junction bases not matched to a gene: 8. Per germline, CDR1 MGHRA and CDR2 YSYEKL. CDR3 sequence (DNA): TGCGCCAGCAGCCAGAGCGCCGGGACAGGGGTTTCACCCCTCCACTTT. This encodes CASSQSAGTGVSPLHF.

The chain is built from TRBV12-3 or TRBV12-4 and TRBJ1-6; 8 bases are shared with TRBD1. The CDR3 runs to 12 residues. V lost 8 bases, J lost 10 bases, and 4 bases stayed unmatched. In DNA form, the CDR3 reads TGTGCCAGCTCGGACAGGGTGTCACCCCTCCACTTT. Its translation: CASSDRVSPLHF.

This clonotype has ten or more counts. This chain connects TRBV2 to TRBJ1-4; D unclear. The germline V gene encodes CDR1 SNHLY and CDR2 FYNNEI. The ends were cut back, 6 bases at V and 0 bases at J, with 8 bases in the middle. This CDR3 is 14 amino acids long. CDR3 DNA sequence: TGTGCCAGCAGCCGGTTCGCAACTAATGAAAAACTGTTTTTT. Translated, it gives CASSRFATNEKLFF. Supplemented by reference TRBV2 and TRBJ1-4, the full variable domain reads EPEVTQTPSHQVTQMGQEVILRCVPISNHLYFYWYRQILGQKVEFLVSFYNNEISEKSEIFDDQFSVERPDGSNFTLKIRSTKLEDSAMYFCASSRFATNEKLFFGSGTQLSVL.

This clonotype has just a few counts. The CDR3 DNA reads TGTGCCAGCAGTTACCTGGCAGGACGATCCGAGCAGTACTTC. Translating it yields CASSYLAGRSEQYF. The rearrangement joins TRBV6-2 or TRBV6-3 to TRBJ2-7; D not certain. This CDR3 region has 14 residues. Trimming shortened V by 2 bases and J by 6 bases, and 14 bases separated the two germline ends. Germline CDR1 reads MNHEY; CDR2 reads SVGEGT.

The CDR3 coding sequence is TGTGCCAGCAGCTTGGCCACAACTAGCGGGGGTAGCACAGATACGCAGTATTTT. Its protein is CASSLATTSGGSTDTQYF. V and J are TRBV5-8 and TRBJ2-3; 11 bases match TRBD2. This CDR3 has 18 amino acids. The V gene's germline CDR1 is SGHTS and CDR2 YDEGEE. The trim removed 0 bases at V and 0 bases at J, leaving 6 bases unmatched.

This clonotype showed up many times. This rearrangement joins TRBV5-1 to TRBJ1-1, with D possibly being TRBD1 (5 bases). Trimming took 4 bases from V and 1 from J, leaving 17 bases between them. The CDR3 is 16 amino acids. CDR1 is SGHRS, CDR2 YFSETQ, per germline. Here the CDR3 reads CASSLNSGTGNTEAFF. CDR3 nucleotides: TGCGCCAGCAGCCTGAATTCAGGGACCGGGAACACTGAAGCTTTCTTT.

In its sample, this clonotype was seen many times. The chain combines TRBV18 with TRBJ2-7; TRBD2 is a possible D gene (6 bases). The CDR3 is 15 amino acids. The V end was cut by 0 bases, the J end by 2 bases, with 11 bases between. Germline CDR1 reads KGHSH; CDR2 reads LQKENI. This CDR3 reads CASSPPSRGPYEQYF. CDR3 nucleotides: TGTGCCAGCTCACCACCGTCGCGGGGTCCCTACGAGCAGTACTTC.

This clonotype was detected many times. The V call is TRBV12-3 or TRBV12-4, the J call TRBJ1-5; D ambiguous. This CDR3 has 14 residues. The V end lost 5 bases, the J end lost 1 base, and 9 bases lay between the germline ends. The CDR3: CASSLHRSNQPQHF. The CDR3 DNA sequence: TGTGCCAGCAGTCTCCATCGGAGCAATCAGCCCCAGCATTTT.

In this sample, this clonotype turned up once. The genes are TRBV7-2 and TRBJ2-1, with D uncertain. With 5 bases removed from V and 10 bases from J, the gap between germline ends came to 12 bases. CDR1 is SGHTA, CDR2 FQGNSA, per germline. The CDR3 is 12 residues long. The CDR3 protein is CASSLHRAEQFF. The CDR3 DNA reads TGTGCCAGCAGCCTACATAGGGCGGAGCAGTTCTTC.

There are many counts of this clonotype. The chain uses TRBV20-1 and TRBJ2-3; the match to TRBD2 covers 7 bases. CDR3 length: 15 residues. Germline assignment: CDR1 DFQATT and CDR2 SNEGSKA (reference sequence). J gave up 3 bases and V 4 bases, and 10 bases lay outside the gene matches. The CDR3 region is CSATTRRGSTDTQYF. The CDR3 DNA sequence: TGCAGTGCTACCACTCGGCGGGGGTCTACAGATACGCAGTATTTT.

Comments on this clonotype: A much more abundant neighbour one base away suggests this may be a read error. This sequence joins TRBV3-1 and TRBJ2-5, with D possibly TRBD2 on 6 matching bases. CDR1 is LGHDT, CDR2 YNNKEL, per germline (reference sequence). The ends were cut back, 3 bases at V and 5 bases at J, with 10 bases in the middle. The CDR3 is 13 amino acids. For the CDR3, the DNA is TGTGCCAGCAGCCATTGGGGGGAGGAGACCCAGTACTTC. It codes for CASSHWGEETQYF.

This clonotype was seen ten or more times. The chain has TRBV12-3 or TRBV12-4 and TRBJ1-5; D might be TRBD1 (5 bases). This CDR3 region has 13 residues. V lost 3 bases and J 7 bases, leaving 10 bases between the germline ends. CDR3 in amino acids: CASSFGGEQPQHF. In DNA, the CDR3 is TGTGCCAGCAGTTTCGGAGGGGAACAGCCCCAGCATTTT.